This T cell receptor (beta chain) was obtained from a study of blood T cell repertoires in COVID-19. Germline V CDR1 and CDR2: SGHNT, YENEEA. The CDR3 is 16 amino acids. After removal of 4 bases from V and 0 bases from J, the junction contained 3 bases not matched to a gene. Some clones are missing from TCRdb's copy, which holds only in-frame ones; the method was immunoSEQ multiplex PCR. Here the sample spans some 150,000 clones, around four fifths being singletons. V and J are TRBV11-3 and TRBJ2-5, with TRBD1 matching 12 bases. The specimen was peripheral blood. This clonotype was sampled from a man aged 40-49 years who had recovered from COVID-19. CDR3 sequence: CASSSGTGGNQETQYF. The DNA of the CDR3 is TGTGCCAGCAGCTCAGGGACAGGGGGCAACCAAGAGACCCAGTACTTC.